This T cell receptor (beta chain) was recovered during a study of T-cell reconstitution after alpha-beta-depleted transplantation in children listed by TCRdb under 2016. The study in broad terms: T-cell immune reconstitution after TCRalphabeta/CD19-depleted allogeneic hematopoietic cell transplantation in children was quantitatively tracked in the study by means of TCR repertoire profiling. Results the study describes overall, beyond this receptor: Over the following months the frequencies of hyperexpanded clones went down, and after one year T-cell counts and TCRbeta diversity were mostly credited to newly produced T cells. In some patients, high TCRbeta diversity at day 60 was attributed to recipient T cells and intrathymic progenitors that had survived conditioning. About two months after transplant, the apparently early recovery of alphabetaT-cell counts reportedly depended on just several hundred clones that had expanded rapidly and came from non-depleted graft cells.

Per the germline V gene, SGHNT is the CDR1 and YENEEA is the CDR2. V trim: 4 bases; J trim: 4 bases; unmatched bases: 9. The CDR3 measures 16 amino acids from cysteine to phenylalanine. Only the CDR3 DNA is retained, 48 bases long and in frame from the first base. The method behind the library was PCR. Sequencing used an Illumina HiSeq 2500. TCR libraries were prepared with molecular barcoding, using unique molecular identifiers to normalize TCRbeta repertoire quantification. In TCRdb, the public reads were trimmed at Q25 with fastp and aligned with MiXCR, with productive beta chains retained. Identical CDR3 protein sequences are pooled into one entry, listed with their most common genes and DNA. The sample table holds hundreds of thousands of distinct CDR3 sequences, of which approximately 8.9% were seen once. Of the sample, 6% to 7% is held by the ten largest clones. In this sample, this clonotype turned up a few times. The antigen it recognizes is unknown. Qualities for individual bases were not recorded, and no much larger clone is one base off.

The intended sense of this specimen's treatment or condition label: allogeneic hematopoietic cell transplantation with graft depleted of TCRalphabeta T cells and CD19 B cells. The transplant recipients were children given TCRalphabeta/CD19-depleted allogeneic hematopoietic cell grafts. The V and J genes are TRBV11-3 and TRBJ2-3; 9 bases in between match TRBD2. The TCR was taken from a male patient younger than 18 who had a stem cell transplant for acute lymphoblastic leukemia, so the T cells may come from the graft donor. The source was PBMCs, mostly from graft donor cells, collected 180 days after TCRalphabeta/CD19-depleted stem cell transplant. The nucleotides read TGTGCCAGCAGCTGGGGAGCGGGGGGCCACCCAGATACGCAGTATTTT. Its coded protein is CASSWGAGGHPDTQYF.